One sample yielded the 16 T cell receptor beta chains listed below, sequenced in a study of T cell responses to AZD1222 COVID-19 vaccine. Data came from immunoSEQ multiplex PCR; TCRdb stores just in-frame clones and leaves some out. In the table there are around 100,000 clones, 90% to 95% of which are singletons. The source was peripheral blood, collected on day 0 of AZD1222 vaccination. Receptor source: an adult in good health.

This chain uses TRBV5-5 with TRBJ1-5; D unclear. The ends were cut back, 0 bases at V and 4 bases at J, with 8 bases in the middle. This CDR3 contains 14 residues. Per the germline V gene, CDR1 is SGHKS and CDR2 is YYEKEE (reference sequence). The CDR3 coding sequence is TGTGCCAGCAGCTTGGGTGATGGAAATCAGCCCCAGCATTTT. Translation gives CASSLGDGNQPQHF. Full variable domain (outside the CDR3, taken from reference TRBV5-5 and TRBJ1-5): DAGVTQSPTHLIKTRGQQVTLRCSPISGHKSVSWYQQVLGQGPQFIFQYYEKEERGRGNFPDRFSARQFPNYSSELNVNALLLGDSALYLCASSLGDGNQPQHFGDGTRLSIL.

CDR3 loop: CASSAGALNYGYTF. DNA for the CDR3: TGTGCCAGCAGTGCAGGGGCCCTTAACTATGGCTACACCTTC. The rearrangement links TRBV2 to TRBJ1-2; D possibly corresponds to TRBD1 (6 bases). Germline V CDR1 and CDR2: SNHLY, FYNNEI. This CDR3 is 14 amino acids long. V lost 4 bases and J lost 1, with 10 bases in between.

This rearrangement joins TRBV19 to TRBJ2-7; TRBD1 matches at 8 bases. Unmatched junction bases numbered 11, after V lost 11 bases and J lost 2 bases. This CDR3 spans 14 amino acids. Germline-derived CDR1 and CDR2 are LNHDA and SQIVND (reference sequence). CDR3 bases: TGTGCCTCCAAACCGCAGGGGGCGGCCTACGAGCAGTACTTC. Protein: CASKPQGAAYEQYF. Full variable domain (missing parts from reference TRBV19 and TRBJ2-7): DGGITQSPKYLFRKEGQNVTLSCEQNLNHDAMYWYRQDPGQGLRLIYYSQIVNDFQKGDIAEGYSVSREKKESFPLTVTSAQKNPTAFYLCASKPQGAAYEQYFGPGTRLTVT.

V gene TRBV28 combines with J gene TRBJ2-4, with 11 bases that match TRBD1. Germline lookup yields CDR1 MDHEN and CDR2 SYDVKM. The ends lost 3 bases at V and 7 bases at J; junction bases unmatched: 2. The CDR3 consists of 14 residues. The CDR3 bases are TGTGCCAGCAGTTTCGGGGACAGGGGGAACATTCAGTACTTC. It encodes CASSFGDRGNIQYF.

V is TRBV7-9 and J is TRBJ1-2, with D unresolved. The CDR3 length is 15 residues. Germline-derived CDR1 and CDR2 are SEHNR and FQNEAQ (reference sequence). Deletions cut 1 base from V and 0 bases from J, with 9 bases between. CDR3 residues: CASSLDMTSNYGYTF. In DNA, the CDR3 is TGTGCCAGCAGCTTAGACATGACTTCTAACTATGGCTACACCTTC.

The DNA of the CDR3 is TGTGCCAGCAGCTTAGCGGGGGGGAACACTGAAGCTTTCTTT. As protein: CASSLAGGNTEAFF. The J gene is TRBJ1-1, the V gene TRBV7-2, with D perhaps TRBD1 (5 bases). From germline, CDR1 is SGHTA and CDR2 FQGNSA. Trimming removed 0 bases at V and 1 base at J, with 6 bases between. The CDR3 has 14 residues. The full variable domain, rest sourced from reference TRBV7-2 and TRBJ1-1, is GAGVSQSPSNKVTEKGKDVELRCDPISGHTALYWYRQSLGQGLEFLIYFQGNSAPDKSGLPSDRFSAERTGGSVSTLTIQRTQQEDSAVYLCASSLAGGNTEAFFGQGTRLTVV.

Here the CDR3 reads CASSIGQGRTEAFF. The CDR3 DNA is TGTGCCAGTAGTATAGGACAGGGAAGAACTGAAGCTTTCTTT. The rearrangement joins TRBV19 to TRBJ1-1, with TRBD1 matching 7 bases. The CDR3 is made up of 14 amino acids. V dropped 1 base and J dropped 5; count of bases not matched to a gene: 4. Per germline, CDR1 LNHDA and CDR2 SQIVND (reference sequence). Using reference TRBV19 and TRBJ1-1 for the parts outside the CDR3, the full variable domain is DGGITQSPKYLFRKEGQNVTLSCEQNLNHDAMYWYRQDPGQGLRLIYYSQIVNDFQKGDIAEGYSVSREKKESFPLTVTSAQKNPTAFYLCASSIGQGRTEAFFGQGTRLTVV.

The V gene is TRBV28, the J gene TRBJ2-7; 11 bases are a match to TRBD2. In germline, CDR1 is MDHEN, CDR2 SYDVKM. The CDR3 consists of 15 residues. V dropped 6 bases and J dropped 1; count of bases not matched to a gene: 5. CDR3 protein: CASSLTSGGSYEQYF. The CDR3 DNA is TGTGCCAGCAGCCTCACTAGCGGGGGTTCCTACGAGCAGTACTTC.

The chain couples TRBV18 to TRBJ1-3; D uncertain. Trimming pared 3 bases from V and 0 bases from J, leaving 6 bases between. The germline CDR1 and CDR2 sequences are KGHSH and LQKENI. The CDR3 consists of 14 residues. This CDR3 is CASSPQNSGNTIYF. DNA of the CDR3: TGTGCCAGCTCACCTCAAAACTCTGGAAACACCATATATTTT.

The genes are TRBV5-4 and TRBJ2-3; 12 bases line up with TRBD2. This CDR3 has 13 residues. V dropped 7 bases and J dropped 6; count of bases not matched to a gene: 3. The germline V gene encodes CDR1 SGHNT and CDR2 YYREEE (reference sequence). CDR3 residues: CASSLAGGDTQYF. CDR3 coding DNA: TGTGCCAGCTCCCTAGCGGGGGGGGATACGCAGTATTTT. The variable domain in full, completed from reference TRBV5-4 and TRBJ2-3, reads ETGVTQSPTHLIKTRGQQVTLRCSSQSGHNTVSWYQQALGQGPQFIFQYYREEENGRGNFPPRFSGLQFPNYSSELNVNALELDDSALYLCASSLAGGDTQYFGPGTRLTVL.

The rearrangement uses TRBV6-2 or TRBV6-3 and TRBJ2-3, with 9 bases matching TRBD2. CDR3 length: 16 amino acids. CDR1 MNHEY and CDR2 SVGEGT come from the germline V gene. Germline trimming cut 2 bases from V and 1 base from J; bases unmatched to any gene: 4. The CDR3 is CASSYSRLAGTDTQYF. In nucleotides, the CDR3 is TGTGCCAGCAGTTACAGTCGACTAGCGGGCACAGATACGCAGTATTTT.

This sequence joins TRBV5-1 and TRBJ1-2, with a weak D call TRBD1 (5 bases). The V end lost 3 bases, the J end lost 5 bases, and 17 bases lay between the germline ends. This CDR3 is built from 15 residues. Germline V lookup: CDR1 SGHRS, CDR2 YFSETQ. The CDR3 spells CASSSQPTDFYGYTF. CDR3 bases: TGCGCCAGCAGCTCCCAGCCGACAGACTTTTATGGCTACACCTTC.

V is TRBV28 and J is TRBJ1-1; 8 bases are a match to TRBD1. The germline CDR1 and CDR2 sequences are MDHEN and SYDVKM. Unmatched junction bases numbered 4, after V lost 3 bases and J lost 4 bases. The CDR3 contains 14 residues. CDR3 amino acids: CASSFTDRVTEAFF. CDR3 DNA sequence: TGTGCCAGCAGTTTTACGGACAGGGTCACTGAAGCTTTCTTT.

J is TRBJ2-5 and V is TRBV9, with 10 positions matching TRBD1. The CDR3 sequence is 15 residues long. Trimming removed 3 bases from V and 3 bases from J; junction bases left unmatched: 5. Germline lookup yields CDR1 SGDLS and CDR2 YYNGEE. CDR3 protein: CASSGQGAREETQYF. The CDR3 region has the DNA TGTGCCAGCAGCGGACAGGGGGCGAGGGAAGAGACCCAGTACTTC.

The chain employs TRBV5-1 and TRBJ1-5; the D is unclear. Germline assignment: CDR1 SGHRS and CDR2 YFSETQ. V was trimmed by 5 bases and J by 1 base, leaving 7 bases between them. The CDR3 covers 13 residues. In DNA, the CDR3 is TGCGCCAGCAGGGCTGACAGCAATCAGCCCCAGCATTTT. The encoded protein is CASRADSNQPQHF.

The chain joins TRBV6-5 to TRBJ1-2; tentative D call: TRBD1 (5 bases). V was shortened by 6 bases and J by 5 bases, with 19 bases between the two germline ends. Germline V gene lookup returns CDR1 MNHEY and CDR2 SVGAGI. The CDR3 totals 15 residues. CDR3 in amino acids: CASSASGAFNYGYTF. Here the CDR3 DNA reads TGTGCCAGCAGCGCATCCGGGGCCTTCAATTATGGCTACACCTTC.